This TCR beta chain comes out of a study of T cells in Graves' hyperthyroidism and ophthalmopathy. Amplified regions were TCR beta CDR3 sequences from RNA transcripts. The primer set for the first-round RT-PCR of the TCR CDR3 was HTBI. TCRdb reanalysed the multiplex PCR reads using MiXCR and keeps one entry per CDR3 protein. The data show more than 550,000 distinct CDR3 sequences, 15% to 20% seen once. Those with hyperthyroidism were 18 to 65 years old, newly diagnosed, and ill for under 2 months. For this clonotype: Its antigen remains unidentified.

Broader study findings: Ophthalmopathy cases were set apart from stable hyperthyroidism by a 13 V-J model. Expanded thyroid clonotypes (above 0.001) were mostly also found in blood.

The CDR3 totals 16 residues. V was pared by 5 bases and J by 1 base, with 16 bases between. Looked up from germline, CDR1 is SGHTA and CDR2 is FQGTGA. The chain couples TRBV7-3 to TRBJ2-3; tentative D call: TRBD1 (6 bases). The sample comprised blood. The receptor comes from a man aged 50 to 60 with Graves' hyperthyroidism. In DNA, the CDR3 is TGTGCCAGCAGCCCCTTCACAGGGTCCCGCACAGATACGCAGTATTTT. It specifies CASSPFTGSRTDTQYF.